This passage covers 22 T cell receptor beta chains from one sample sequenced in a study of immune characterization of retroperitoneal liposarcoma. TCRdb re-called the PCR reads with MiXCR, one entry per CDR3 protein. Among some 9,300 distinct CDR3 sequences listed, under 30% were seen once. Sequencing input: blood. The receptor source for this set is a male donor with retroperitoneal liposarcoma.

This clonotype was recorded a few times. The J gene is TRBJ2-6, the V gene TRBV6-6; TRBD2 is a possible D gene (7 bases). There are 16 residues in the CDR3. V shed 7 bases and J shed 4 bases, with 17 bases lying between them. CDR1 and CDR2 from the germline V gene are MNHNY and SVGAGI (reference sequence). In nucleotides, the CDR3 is TGTGCCAGCACCAAAGGGGGAGGGCGAGGGGCCAACGTCCTGACTTTC. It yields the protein CASTKGGGRGANVLTF.

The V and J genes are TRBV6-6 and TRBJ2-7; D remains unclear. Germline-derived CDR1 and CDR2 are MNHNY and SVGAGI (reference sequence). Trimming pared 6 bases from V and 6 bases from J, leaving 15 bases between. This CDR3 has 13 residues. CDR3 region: CASSQHGRPEQYF. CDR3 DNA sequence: TGTGCCAGCAGCCAACACGGGCGTCCCGAGCAGTACTTC.

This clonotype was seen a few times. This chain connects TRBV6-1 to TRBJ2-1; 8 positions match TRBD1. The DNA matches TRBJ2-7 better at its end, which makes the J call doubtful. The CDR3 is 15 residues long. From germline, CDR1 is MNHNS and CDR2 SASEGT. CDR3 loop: CASSDGLTGDHEQYF. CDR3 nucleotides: TGTGCCAGCAGTGACGGATTGACAGGGGACCACGAGCAGTACTTC.

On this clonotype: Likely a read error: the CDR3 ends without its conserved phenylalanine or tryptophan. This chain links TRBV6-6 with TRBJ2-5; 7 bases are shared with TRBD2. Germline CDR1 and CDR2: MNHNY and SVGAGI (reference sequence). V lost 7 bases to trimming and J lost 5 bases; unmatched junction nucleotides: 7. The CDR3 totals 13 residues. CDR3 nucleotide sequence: TGTGCCAGCAACCAAGCGGGACGGGAGACCCAGTACTTG. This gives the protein CASNQAGRETQYL.

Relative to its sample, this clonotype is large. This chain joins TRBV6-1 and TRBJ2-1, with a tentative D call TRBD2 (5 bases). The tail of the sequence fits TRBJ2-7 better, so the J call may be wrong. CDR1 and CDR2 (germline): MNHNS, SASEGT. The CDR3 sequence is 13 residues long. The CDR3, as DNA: TGTGCCAGCGGAGGCCTCCTTATGTACGAGCAGTACTTC. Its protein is CASGGLLMYEQYF.

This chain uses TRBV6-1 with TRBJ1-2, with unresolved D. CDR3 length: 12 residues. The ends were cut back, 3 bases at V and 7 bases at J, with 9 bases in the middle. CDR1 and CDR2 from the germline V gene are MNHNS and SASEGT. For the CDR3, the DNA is TGTGCCAGCAGTGATTCCGTTGGTGGCTACACCTTC. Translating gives CASSDSVGGYTF.

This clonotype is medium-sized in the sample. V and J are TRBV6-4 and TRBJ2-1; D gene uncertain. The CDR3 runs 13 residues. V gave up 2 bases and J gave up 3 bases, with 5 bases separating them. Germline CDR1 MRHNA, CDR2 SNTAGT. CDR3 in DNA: TGTGCCAGCAGTGACGGCGTCTACAATGAGCAGTTCTTC. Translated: CASSDGVYNEQFF.

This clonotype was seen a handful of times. CDR3 amino acids: CAWSSGTPANYGYTF. DNA of the CDR3: TGTGCCTGGAGTTCCGGGACACCAGCTAACTATGGCTACACCTTC. The chain joins TRBV30 to TRBJ1-2; D is perhaps TRBD1 (6 bases). CDR3 size: 15 residues. The germline CDR1 and CDR2 sequences are GTSNPN and SVGIG (reference sequence). The V end lost 2 bases, the J end lost 0 bases, and 13 bases lay between the germline ends.

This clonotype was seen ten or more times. Written as DNA, the CDR3 is TGCGCCAGCACCTTAACAACAGGGGGCACCGGGGAGCTGTTTTTT. As protein: CASTLTTGGTGELFF. This rearrangement joins TRBV5-1 to TRBJ2-2; TRBD1 matches 8 bases. V gave up 6 bases and J gave up 4 bases; unmatched junction bases: 8. CDR1 is SGHRS and CDR2 is YFSETQ in the germline V gene. There are 15 residues in the CDR3.

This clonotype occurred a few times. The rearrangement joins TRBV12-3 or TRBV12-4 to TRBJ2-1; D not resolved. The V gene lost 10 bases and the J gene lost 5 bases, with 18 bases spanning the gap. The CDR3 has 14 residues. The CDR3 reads CATRQARSHNEQFF. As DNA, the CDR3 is TGTGCCACCAGGCAAGCTAGATCGCACAATGAGCAGTTCTTC.

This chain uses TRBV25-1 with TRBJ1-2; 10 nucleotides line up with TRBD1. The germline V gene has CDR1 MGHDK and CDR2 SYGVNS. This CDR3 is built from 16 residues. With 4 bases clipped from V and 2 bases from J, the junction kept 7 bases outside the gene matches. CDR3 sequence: CASSGSPGQGNYGYTF. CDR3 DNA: TGTGCCAGCAGTGGATCCCCGGGACAGGGGAACTATGGCTACACCTTC.

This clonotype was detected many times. The CDR3 sequence is CASSQGPGTSYEQYF. As DNA, the CDR3 is TGTGCCAGCAGTCAAGGACCCGGGACTTCTTACGAGCAGTACTTC. The chain has TRBV6-1 and TRBJ2-7; a possible D gene is TRBD2 (6 bases). The CDR3 has 15 residues. From germline, CDR1 is MNHNS and CDR2 SASEGT. V gave up 5 bases and J gave up 4 bases, with 18 bases separating them.

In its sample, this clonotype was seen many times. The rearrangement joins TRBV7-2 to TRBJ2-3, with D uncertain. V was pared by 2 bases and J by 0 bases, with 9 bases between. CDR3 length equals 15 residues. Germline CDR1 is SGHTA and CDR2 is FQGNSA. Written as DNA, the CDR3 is TGTGCCAGCAGCTTAACCACCCAAAGCACAGATACGCAGTATTTT. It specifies CASSLTTQSTDTQYF.

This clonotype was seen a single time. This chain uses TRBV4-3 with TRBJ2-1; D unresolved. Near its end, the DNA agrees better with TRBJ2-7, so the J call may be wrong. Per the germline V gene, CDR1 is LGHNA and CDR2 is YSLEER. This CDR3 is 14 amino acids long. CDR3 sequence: CASSQAAAIYEQYF. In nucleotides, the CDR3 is TGCGCCAGCAGCCAAGCGGCTGCCATCTACGAGCAGTACTTC.

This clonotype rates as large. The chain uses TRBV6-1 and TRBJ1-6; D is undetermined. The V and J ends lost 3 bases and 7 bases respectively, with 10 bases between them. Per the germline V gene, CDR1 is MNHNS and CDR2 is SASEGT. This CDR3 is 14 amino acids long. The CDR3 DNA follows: TGTGCCAGCAGTGACATGGTGAGCAATTCACCCCTCCACTTT. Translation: CASSDMVSNSPLHF.

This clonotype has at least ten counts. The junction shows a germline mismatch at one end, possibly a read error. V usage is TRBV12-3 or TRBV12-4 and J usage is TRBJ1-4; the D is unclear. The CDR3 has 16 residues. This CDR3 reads CASSLAPRAPGEKLFF. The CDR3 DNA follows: TGTGCCAGCAGTCTAGCTCCACGGGCGCCGGGTGAAAAACTGTTTTTT.

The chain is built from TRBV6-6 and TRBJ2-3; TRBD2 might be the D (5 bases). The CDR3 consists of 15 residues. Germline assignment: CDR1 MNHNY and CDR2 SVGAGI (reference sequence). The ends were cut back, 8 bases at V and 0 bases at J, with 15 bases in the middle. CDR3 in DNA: TGTGCCAGCCTTGTTGGCAGGACTAGCACAGATACGCAGTATTTT. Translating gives CASLVGRTSTDTQYF.

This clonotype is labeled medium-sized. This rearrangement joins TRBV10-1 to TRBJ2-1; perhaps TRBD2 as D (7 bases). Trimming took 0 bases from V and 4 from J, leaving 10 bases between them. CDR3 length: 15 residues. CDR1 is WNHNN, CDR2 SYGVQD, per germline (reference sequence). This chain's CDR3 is CASSESRGQYNEQFF. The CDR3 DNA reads TGCGCCAGCAGTGAGTCGCGGGGGCAGTACAATGAGCAGTTCTTC.

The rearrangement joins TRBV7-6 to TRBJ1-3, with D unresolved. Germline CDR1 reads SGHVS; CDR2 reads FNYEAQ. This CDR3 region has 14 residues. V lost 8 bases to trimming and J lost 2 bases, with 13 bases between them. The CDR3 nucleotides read TGTGCCAGCCTTTCCGGTTCCACTGGAAACACCATATATTTT. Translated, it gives CASLSGSTGNTIYF.

CDR3 coding DNA: TGTGCCAGCACCCGGGACCGCGGGGTCGGGCAGTATTTT. Translation gives CASTRDRGVGQYF. The V gene is TRBV6-1, the J gene TRBJ2-3; possible D gene TRBD2, 6 bases. The CDR3 consists of 13 residues. Trimming pared 7 bases from V and 11 bases from J, leaving 19 bases between. CDR1 and CDR2 (germline): MNHNS, SASEGT.

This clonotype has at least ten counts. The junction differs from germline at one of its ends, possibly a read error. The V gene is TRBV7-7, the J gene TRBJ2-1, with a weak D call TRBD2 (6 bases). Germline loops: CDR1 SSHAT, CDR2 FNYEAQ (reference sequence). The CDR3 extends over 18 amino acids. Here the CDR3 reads CASSLVEEGGPSYNEQFF. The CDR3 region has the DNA TGTGCTAGCAGCTTAGTAGAGGAGGGTGGACCTTCCTACAATGAGCAGTTCTTC.

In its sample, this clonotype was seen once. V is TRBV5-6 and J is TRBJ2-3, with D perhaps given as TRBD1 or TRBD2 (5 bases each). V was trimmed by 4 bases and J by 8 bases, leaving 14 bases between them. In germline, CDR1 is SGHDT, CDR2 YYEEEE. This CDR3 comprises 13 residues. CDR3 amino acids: CASSPGGGGTQYF. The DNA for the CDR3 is TGTGCCAGCAGCCCGGGTGGGGGTGGTACGCAGTATTTT.